One and the same sample provided the 14 T cell receptor beta chains below, sequenced in a study of siplizumab effects on memory and regulatory T cells. Produced via immunoSEQ multiplex PCR; TCRdb's table is partial and in-frame only. The table records more than 75,000 clones, around 95% of them present only once. Sequenced material: naive CD4+ T cells sorted from blood. All receptors come from a human donor in good health.

This rearrangement joins TRBV15 to TRBJ1-2, with 7 bases matching TRBD1. This CDR3 has 13 residues. Germline V gene sequence: CDR1 LNHNV, CDR2 YYDKDF (reference sequence). V lost 4 bases and J lost 6; bases outside the gene matches: 5. The CDR3 DNA is TGTGCCACCAGCATACGACAGGGCAATGGCTACACCTTC. The encoded protein is CATSIRQGNGYTF.

The chain uses TRBV19 and TRBJ1-2, with a tentative D call TRBD1 (6 bases). Germline V gives CDR1 LNHDA, CDR2 SQIVND (reference sequence). The ends were cut back, 4 bases at V and 0 bases at J, with 15 bases in the middle. The CDR3 has 16 residues. The CDR3 region is CASSTEARGANYGYTF. The CDR3 coding sequence is TGTGCCAGTAGTACAGAGGCGAGGGGGGCTAACTATGGCTACACCTTC.

The CDR3 coding sequence is TGCGCCAGCAGCTTTGGCAGGGAGCACGAGACCCAGTACTTC. It translates to CASSFGREHETQYF. The rearrangement uses TRBV5-1 and TRBJ2-5; D possibly matches TRBD1 or TRBD2 (5 bases each). The germline V and J ends were trimmed by 2 bases and 5 bases, with 13 bases remaining between them. The germline CDR1 and CDR2 sequences are SGHRS and YFSETQ. The CDR3 totals 14 residues.

The chain employs TRBV19 and TRBJ1-4, with a weak D call TRBD1 (5 bases). Trimming pared 4 bases from V and 4 bases from J, leaving 10 bases between. Germline CDR1 and CDR2: LNHDA and SQIVND (reference sequence). The length of the CDR3 is 14 residues. DNA for the CDR3: TGTGCCAGTAGTAGCCGGGGGTTTAATGAAAAACTGTTTTTT. Translation: CASSSRGFNEKLFF.

With regard to this clone: The same CDR3 can be traced to other DNA sequences in this sample. The rearrangement joins TRBV5-1 to TRBJ2-7; maybe TRBD1 (7 bases). Trimming cost V 0 bases and J 0 bases, with 10 bases left between them. The CDR3 is 15 residues long. The germline gives CDR1 SGHRS, CDR2 YFSETQ. CDR3 nucleotides: TGCGCCAGCAGCTTGGGCGGGACAGCCTCCTACGAGCAGTACTTC. Encoded protein: CASSLGGTASYEQYF. The complete variable domain, with remaining parts taken from reference TRBV5-1 and TRBJ2-7, reads KAGVTQTPRYLIKTRGQQVTLSCSPISGHRSVSWYQQTPGQGLQFLFEYFSETQRNKGNFPGRFSGRQFSNSRSEMNVSTLELGDSALYLCASSLGGTASYEQYFGPGTRLTVT.

Only one count was recorded for this clone. This chain joins TRBV11-2 and TRBJ1-3; 8 bases are shared with TRBD1. Trimming cost V 5 bases and J 4 bases; bases outside gene matches: 7. CDR3 length equals 15 residues. Germline CDR1 SGHAT, CDR2 FQNNGV. CDR3 region: CASSEQGAGGNTIYF. The DNA for the CDR3 is TGTGCCAGCAGCGAGCAGGGGGCTGGCGGAAACACCATATATTTT. The entire variable domain, with the rest obtained from reference TRBV11-2 and TRBJ1-3, is as follows: EAGVAQSPRYKIIEKRQSVAFWCNPISGHATLYWYQQILGQGPKLLIQFQNNGVVDDSQLPKDRFSAERLKGVDSTLKIQPAKLEDSAVYLCASSEQGAGGNTIYFGEGSWLTVV.

The rearrangement links TRBV10-3 to TRBJ2-1; D tentatively reads TRBD1 or TRBD2 (6 bases each). V was cut by 10 bases and J by 0 bases, with 16 bases left in between. Germline CDR1 and CDR2: ENHRY and SYGVKD. The CDR3 runs 15 residues. CDR3 amino acids: CATGEGGGSYNEQFF. DNA of the CDR3: TGTGCCACCGGAGAAGGAGGGGGCTCCTACAATGAGCAGTTCTTC.

The chain employs TRBV5-4 and TRBJ2-3; no clear D. The CDR3 contains 12 residues. CDR1 and CDR2 (germline): SGHNT, YYREEE (reference sequence). The ends were cut back, 4 bases at V and 7 bases at J, with 10 bases in the middle. The CDR3 bases are TGTGCCAGCAGCCAGGACCAGAATACGCAGTATTTT. This codes for CASSQDQNTQYF.

The chain joins TRBV2 to TRBJ1-5; D remains ambiguous. The V end lost 6 bases, the J end lost 4 bases, and 7 bases lay between the germline ends. This CDR3 is 12 amino acids long. The germline gives CDR1 SNHLY, CDR2 FYNNEI. CDR3 loop: CASRVSNQPQHF. The CDR3 nucleotides read TGTGCCAGCAGGGTTTCTAATCAGCCCCAGCATTTT.

This clone came up once. CDR3 coding DNA: TGTGCCAGCGGGCGGCCAGCGAACACCGGGGAGCTGTTTTTT. Protein sequence: CASGRPANTGELFF. The chain has TRBV7-9 and TRBJ2-2; D gene uncertain. Between the trimmed V and J ends, which lost 8 bases and 0 bases, there was a span of 10 bases. The CDR3 extends over 14 amino acids. From germline, CDR1 is SEHNR and CDR2 FQNEAQ (reference sequence).

This clone was detected once. The chain recombines TRBV4-1 with TRBJ2-3; a weak D match, TRBD1 (6 bases). There are 13 residues in the CDR3. CDR1 MGHRA and CDR2 YSYEKL come from the germline V gene. V shed 5 bases and J shed 4 bases, with 10 bases lying between them. The CDR3 DNA is TGCGCCAGCAGCACAGGGTTCGCAGATACGCAGTATTTT. It codes for CASSTGFADTQYF.

The J gene is TRBJ1-1, the V gene TRBV9; D is undetermined. Germline-derived CDR1 and CDR2 are SGDLS and YYNGEE. Deletions cut 6 bases from V and 1 base from J, with 16 bases between. This CDR3 is built from 15 residues. The CDR3, as DNA: TGTGCCAGCACCGGGGTGGGCGGGGAGAACACTGAAGCTTTCTTT. Translation: CASTGVGGENTEAFF.

The V call is TRBV9, the J call TRBJ1-1; D is ambiguous. Trimming removed 0 bases at V and 1 base at J, with 4 bases between. Germline V gene data show CDR1 as SGDLS and CDR2 as YYNGEE. This CDR3 has 13 amino acids. CDR3 in amino acids: CASSVGRNTEAFF. The CDR3 DNA sequence: TGTGCCAGCAGCGTAGGTAGGAACACTGAAGCTTTCTTT.

This clone was counted between two and nine times. The chain uses TRBV30 and TRBJ1-5, with a tentative D call TRBD1 (6 bases). CDR1 and CDR2 from the germline V gene are GTSNPN and SVGIG (reference sequence). The V end lost 1 base, the J end lost 0 bases, and 7 bases lay between the germline ends. The CDR3 extends over 14 amino acids. This CDR3 reads CAWSGTVSNQPQHF. CDR3 nucleotides: TGTGCCTGGAGTGGGACAGTTAGCAATCAGCCCCAGCATTTT.